This entry describes one TCR beta chain. As yet, its antigen is unknown. TCRdb redid the calling of the RT-PCR reads with MiXCR, one entry per CDR3 protein. In the table there are about 190,000 distinct CDR3 sequences, approximately 14% of which are singletons. The data stem from a study of response to subunit inactivated influenza vaccine. Findings of the study overall: Authors suggested seasonal influenza vaccinations each recruit few new T cells.

The CDR3 runs to 13 residues. The V end was cut by 2 bases, the J end by 0 bases, with 2 bases between. Germline V lookup: CDR1 KGHDR, CDR2 SFDVKD. Sequencing was performed on CD8+ T cells sorted from PBMCs, taken about 5 days after vaccination. This clonotype was sampled from a man aged 45 to 65 who received an inactivated influenza vaccine. The chain has TRBV24-1 and TRBJ2-3, with D uncertain. CDR3 coding DNA: TGTGCCACCAGTGATTCTAGCACAGATACGCAGTATTTT. Translation gives CATSDSSTDTQYF.